This T cell receptor beta chain was recorded in a study of cytomegalovirus exposure and HLA in healthy donors. Comment on this clone: The antigen is undetermined.

Use of 60 Vbeta and 13 Jbeta primers characterized the PCR. TCRdb's table, derived via immunoSEQ multiplex PCR, lists solely in-frame clones and lacks some. The sample's table shows about 140,000 clones. Study-level points and caveats: An apparent linkage of common viral pathogens to several of the most significant clusters emerged in a later analysis. The study labeled fewer than 200 TCR beta chains cytomegalovirus-associated. Analysis was carried out at a later point, and it linked a missense DCLRE1C variant to TCR beta V- and J-gene trimming.

Germline assignment: CDR1 MGHRA and CDR2 YSYEKL. The CDR3 extends over 16 amino acids. V shed 3 bases, J shed 4 bases, and the junction held 8 bases outside the gene matches. The J gene is TRBJ1-4, the V gene TRBV4-1, with 7 positions matching TRBD1. The specimen sequenced was PBMCs. The TCR originated in a man aged 40-49 years in good health and CMV-seronegative. The CDR3 region is CASSQARQGYNEKLFF. Here the CDR3 DNA reads TGCGCCAGCAGCCAGGCCAGACAGGGCTATAATGAAAAACTGTTTTTT.